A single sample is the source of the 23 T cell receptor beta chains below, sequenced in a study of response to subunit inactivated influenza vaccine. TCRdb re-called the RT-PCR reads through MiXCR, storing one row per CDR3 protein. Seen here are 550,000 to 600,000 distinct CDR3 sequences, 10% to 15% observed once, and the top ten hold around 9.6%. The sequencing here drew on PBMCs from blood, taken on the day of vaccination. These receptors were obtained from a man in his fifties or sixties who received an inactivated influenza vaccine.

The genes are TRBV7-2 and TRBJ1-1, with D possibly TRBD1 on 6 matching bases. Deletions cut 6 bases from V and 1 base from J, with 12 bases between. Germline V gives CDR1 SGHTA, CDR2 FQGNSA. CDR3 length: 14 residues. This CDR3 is CASRSGQTNTEAFF. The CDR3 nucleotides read TGTGCCAGCAGGTCTGGACAGACGAACACTGAAGCTTTCTTT.

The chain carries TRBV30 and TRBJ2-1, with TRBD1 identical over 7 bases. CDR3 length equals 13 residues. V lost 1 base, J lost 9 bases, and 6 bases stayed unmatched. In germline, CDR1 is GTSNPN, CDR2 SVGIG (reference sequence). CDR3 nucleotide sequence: TGTGCCTGGAGTGGGCAGGGGGTCACTGAGCAGTTCTTC. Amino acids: CAWSGQGVTEQFF.

The chain's CDR3 is CASSQGVAGGRETQYF. The CDR3 nucleotides are TGTGCCAGCAGCCAAGGGGTAGCGGGAGGACGGGAGACCCAGTACTTC. The chain uses TRBV4-2 and TRBJ2-5; TRBD2 matches at 10 bases. This CDR3 comprises 16 residues. Germline V gene data show CDR1 as LGHNA and CDR2 as YNFKEQ. V shed 1 base, J shed 5 bases, and the junction held 7 bases outside the gene matches.

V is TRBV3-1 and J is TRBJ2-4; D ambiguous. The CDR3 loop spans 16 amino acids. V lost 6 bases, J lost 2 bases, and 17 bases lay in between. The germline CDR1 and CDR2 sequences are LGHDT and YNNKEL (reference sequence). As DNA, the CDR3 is TGTGCCAGCAGTTCCTATTACTTAAGTACCAAAAACATTCAGTACTTC. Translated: CASSSYYLSTKNIQYF.

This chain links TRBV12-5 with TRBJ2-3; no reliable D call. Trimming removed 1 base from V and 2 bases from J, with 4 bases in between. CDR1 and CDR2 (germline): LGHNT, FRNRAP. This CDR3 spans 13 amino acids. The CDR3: CASGLGYTDTQYF. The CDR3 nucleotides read TGTGCTAGTGGTTTGGGCTACACAGATACGCAGTATTTT.

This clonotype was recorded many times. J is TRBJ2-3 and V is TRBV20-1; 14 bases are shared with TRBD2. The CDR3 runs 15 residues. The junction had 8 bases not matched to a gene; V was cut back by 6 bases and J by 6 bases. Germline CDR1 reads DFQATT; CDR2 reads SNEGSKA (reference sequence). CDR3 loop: CSAQGLAGGWDTQYF. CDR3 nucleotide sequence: TGCAGTGCCCAAGGACTAGCGGGAGGTTGGGATACGCAGTATTTT.

CDR3 DNA: TGTGCCAGCAGTTTCGACGACAGGGCCCAGTACTTC. Residues: CASSFDDRAQYF. J is TRBJ2-5 and V is TRBV6-5; 7 nucleotides agree with TRBD1. The CDR3 length is 12 residues. CDR1 is MNHEY and CDR2 is SVGAGI in the germline V gene. V shed 4 bases and J 9 bases; nucleotides not matched to a gene: 5.

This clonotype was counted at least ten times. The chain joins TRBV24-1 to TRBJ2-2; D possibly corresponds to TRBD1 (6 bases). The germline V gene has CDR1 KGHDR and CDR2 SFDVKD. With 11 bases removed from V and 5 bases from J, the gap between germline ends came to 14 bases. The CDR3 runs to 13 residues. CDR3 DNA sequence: TGTGCCATCGGTACAGGGACGACCGGGGAGCTGTTTTTT. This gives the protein CAIGTGTTGELFF.

CDR3 nucleotide sequence: TGTGCCAGCAGTGCGCTTGTAAGGACCGGGGAGCTGTTTTTT. Its protein is CASSALVRTGELFF. The chain is built from TRBV12-3 or TRBV12-4 and TRBJ2-2; D gene unclear. This CDR3 comprises 14 residues. V was shortened by 5 bases and J by 5 bases, with 12 bases between the two germline ends.

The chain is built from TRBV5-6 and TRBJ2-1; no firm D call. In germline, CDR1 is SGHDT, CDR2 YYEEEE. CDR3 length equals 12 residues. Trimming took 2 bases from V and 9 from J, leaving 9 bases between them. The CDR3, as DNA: TGTGCCAGCAGCTTTTTAAGGGCTGAGCAGTTCTTC. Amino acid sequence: CASSFLRAEQFF.

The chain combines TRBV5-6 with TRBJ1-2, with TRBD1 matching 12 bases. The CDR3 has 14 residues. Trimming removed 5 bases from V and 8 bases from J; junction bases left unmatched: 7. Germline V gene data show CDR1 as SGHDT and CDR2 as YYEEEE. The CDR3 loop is CASSLRDRGRGYTF. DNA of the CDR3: TGTGCCAGCAGTCTCCGGGACAGGGGGCGAGGCTACACCTTC.

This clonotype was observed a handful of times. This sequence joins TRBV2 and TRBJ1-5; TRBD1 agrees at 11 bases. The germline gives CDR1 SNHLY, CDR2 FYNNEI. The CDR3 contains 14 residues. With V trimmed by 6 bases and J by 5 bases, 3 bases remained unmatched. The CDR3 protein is CASRGTGGYQPQHF. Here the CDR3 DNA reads TGTGCCAGCAGGGGGACAGGGGGATATCAGCCCCAGCATTTT.

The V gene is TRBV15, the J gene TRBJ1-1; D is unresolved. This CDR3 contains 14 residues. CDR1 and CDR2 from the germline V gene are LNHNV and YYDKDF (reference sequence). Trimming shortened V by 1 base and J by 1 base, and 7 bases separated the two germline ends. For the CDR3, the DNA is TGTGCCACCAGCAGAGTATCTGCGAACACTGAAGCTTTCTTT. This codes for CATSRVSANTEAFF.

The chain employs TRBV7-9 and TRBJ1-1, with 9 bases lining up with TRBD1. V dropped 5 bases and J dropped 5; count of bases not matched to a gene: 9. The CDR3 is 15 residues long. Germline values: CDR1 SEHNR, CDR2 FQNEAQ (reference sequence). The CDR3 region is CASSAAGQGSTEAFF. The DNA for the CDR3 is TGTGCCAGCAGCGCCGCGGGACAGGGCTCTACTGAAGCTTTCTTT.

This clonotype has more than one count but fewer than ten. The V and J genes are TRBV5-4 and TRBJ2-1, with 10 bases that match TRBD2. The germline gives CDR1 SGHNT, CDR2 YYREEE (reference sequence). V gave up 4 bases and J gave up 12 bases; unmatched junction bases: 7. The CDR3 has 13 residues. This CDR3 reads CASSLGTSESQFF. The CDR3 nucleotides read TGTGCCAGCAGCCTGGGGACTAGCGAGTCGCAGTTCTTC.

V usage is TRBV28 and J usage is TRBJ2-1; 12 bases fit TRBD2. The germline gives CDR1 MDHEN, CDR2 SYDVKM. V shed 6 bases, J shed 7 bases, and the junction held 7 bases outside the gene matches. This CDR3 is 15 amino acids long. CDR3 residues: CASRDTSGGFNEQFF. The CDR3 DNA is TGTGCCAGCAGGGACACTAGCGGGGGGTTTAATGAGCAGTTCTTC. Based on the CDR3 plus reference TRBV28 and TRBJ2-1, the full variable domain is DVKVTQSSRYLVKRTGEKVFLECVQDMDHENMFWYRQDPGLGLRLIYFSYDVKMKEKGDIPEGYSVSREKKERFSLILESASTNQTSMYLCASRDTSGGFNEQFFGPGTRLTVL.

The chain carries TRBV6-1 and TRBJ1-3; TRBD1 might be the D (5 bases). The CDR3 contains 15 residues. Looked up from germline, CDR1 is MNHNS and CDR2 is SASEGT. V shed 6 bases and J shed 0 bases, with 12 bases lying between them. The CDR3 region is CASRSGRNSGNTIYF. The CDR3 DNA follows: TGTGCCAGCAGATCGGGACGGAACTCTGGAAACACCATATATTTT.

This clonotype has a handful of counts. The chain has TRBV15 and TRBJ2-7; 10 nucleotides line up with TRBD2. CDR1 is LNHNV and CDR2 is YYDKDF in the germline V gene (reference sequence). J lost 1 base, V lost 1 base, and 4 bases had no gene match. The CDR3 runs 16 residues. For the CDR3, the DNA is TGTGCCACCAGCAGAGCGACACTAGCGGGATCCTACGAGCAGTACTTC. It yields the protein CATSRATLAGSYEQYF.

The CDR3 sequence is CASSLFGGLLYEQYF. DNA of the CDR3: TGTGCCAGCAGTTTGTTCGGGGGGCTCTTATACGAGCAGTACTTC. The rearrangement links TRBV12-3 or TRBV12-4 to TRBJ2-7; D might be TRBD2 (7 bases). V lost 3 bases to trimming and J lost 4 bases, with 16 bases between them. This CDR3 comprises 15 residues.

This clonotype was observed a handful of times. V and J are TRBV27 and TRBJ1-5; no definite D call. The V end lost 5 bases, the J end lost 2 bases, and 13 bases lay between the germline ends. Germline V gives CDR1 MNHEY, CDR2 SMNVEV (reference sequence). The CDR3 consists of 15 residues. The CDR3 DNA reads TGTGCCAGCAGTACTCTTGGGTATGGCAATCAGCCCCAGCATTTT. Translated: CASSTLGYGNQPQHF.

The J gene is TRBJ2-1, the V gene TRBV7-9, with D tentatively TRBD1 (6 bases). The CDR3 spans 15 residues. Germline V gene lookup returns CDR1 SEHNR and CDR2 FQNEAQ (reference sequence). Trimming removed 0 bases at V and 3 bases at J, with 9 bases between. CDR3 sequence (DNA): TGTGCCAGCAGCTTAGCGGGACACTTCTACAATGAGCAGTTCTTC. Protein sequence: CASSLAGHFYNEQFF.

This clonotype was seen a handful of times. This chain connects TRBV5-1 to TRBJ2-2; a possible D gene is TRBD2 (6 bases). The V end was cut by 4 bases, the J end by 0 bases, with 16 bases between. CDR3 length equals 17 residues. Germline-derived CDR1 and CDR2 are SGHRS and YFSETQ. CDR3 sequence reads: CASSRSLARTNTGELFF. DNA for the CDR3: TGCGCCAGCAGCCGTAGCCTAGCGAGAACGAACACCGGGGAGCTGTTTTTT.

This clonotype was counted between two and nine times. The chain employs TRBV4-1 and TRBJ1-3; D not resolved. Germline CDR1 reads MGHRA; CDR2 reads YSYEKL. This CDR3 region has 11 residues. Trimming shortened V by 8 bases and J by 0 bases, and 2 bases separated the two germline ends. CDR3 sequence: CASYSGNTIYF. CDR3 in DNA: TGCGCCAGCTACTCTGGAAACACCATATATTTT.